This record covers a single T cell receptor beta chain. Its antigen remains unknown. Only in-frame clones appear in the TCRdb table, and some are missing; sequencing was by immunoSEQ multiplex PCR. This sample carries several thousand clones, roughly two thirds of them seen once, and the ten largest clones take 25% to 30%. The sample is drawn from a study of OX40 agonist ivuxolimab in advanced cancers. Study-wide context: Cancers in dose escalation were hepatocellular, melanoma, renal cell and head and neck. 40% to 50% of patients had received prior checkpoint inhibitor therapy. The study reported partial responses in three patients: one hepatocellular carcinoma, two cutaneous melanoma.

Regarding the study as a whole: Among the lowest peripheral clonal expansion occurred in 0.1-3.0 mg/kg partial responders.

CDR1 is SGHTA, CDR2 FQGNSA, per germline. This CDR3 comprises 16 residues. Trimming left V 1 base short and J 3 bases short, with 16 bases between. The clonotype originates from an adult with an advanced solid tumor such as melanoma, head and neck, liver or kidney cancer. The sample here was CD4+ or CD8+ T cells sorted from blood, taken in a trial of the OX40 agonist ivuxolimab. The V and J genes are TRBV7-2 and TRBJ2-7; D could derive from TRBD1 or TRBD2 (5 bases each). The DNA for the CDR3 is TGTGCCAGCAGCTTAGATGCCGGGGCGCAGGGCTACGAGCAGTACTTC. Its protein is CASSLDAGAQGYEQYF.